This T cell receptor beta chain was sequenced in a study of cytomegalovirus exposure and HLA in healthy donors. Germline V gene sequence: CDR1 SGHNT, CDR2 YENEEA. The CDR3 runs 19 residues. Germline trimming cut 5 bases from V and 0 bases from J; bases unmatched to any gene: 16. Remarks on this clone: The antigen is unknown.

Findings of the study overall: The authors confirmed in vitro that three CMV-associated chains were specific for CMV antigens. Presence/absence analyses treated sequencing depth as roughly uniform across donors. Several of the most significant clusters appeared linked to common viral pathogens, based on a later analysis. A link between a missense DCLRE1C variant and TCR beta V- and J-gene trimming emerged from a later analysis.

13 Jbeta primers and 60 Vbeta primers were used for the PCR. The table came from immunoSEQ multiplex PCR; TCRdb's copy has only in-frame clones and leaves some out. The sample records some 110,000 clones, 80% to 90% being singletons. This TCR derives from a woman in her twenties or thirties in good health and CMV-seronegative. This chain uses TRBV11-3 with TRBJ2-7; TRBD2 matches 10 bases. The source material was PBMCs. As DNA, the CDR3 is TGTGCCAGCAGCAAAAGGAGGTTTCCCGGGACTAGCGTCTCCTACGAGCAGTACTTC. Its translation is CASSKRRFPGTSVSYEQYF.